The 5 T cell receptor beta chains below come from one sample, sequenced in a study of identical twins. TCRdb redid the calling of the 5' RACE reads with MiXCR, one entry per CDR3 protein. The sample consists of around 530,000 distinct CDR3 sequences, approximately 14% of them appearing once. This sample also appeared in a second study, on yellow fever vaccine responses in identical twins.

Sequencing was carried out using CD4+ T cells sorted from blood. The origin of the receptors is a woman between 18 and 29 years old in good health.

This chain connects TRBV15 to TRBJ2-2; D is unresolved. V was cut by 3 bases and J by 7 bases, with 21 bases left in between. The germline V gene encodes CDR1 LNHNV and CDR2 YYDKDF (reference sequence). There are 17 residues in the CDR3. The CDR3 sequence: CATSRAAIDTLGGELFF. Here the CDR3 DNA reads TGTGCCACCAGCAGGGCCGCGATAGACACTCTAGGCGGGGAGCTGTTTTTT.

This clonotype was detected a few times. The chain is built from TRBV6-5 and TRBJ1-6; D gene unclear. Trimming cost V 4 bases and J 7 bases, with 11 bases left between them. Per the germline V gene, CDR1 is MNHEY and CDR2 is SVGAGI. The CDR3 covers 14 residues. CDR3 nucleotides: TGTGCCAGCAGTTGGACTGAGGGAAATTCACCCCTCCACTTT. Amino acid sequence: CASSWTEGNSPLHF.

This clonotype was seen only a few times. This sequence joins TRBV11-2 and TRBJ2-5, with 11 bases aligning to TRBD2. V gave up 1 base and J gave up 5 bases; unmatched junction bases: 6. CDR1 is SGHAT, CDR2 FQNNGV, per germline. This CDR3 comprises 16 residues. The CDR3 nucleotides read TGTGCCAGCAGCTTAGCTAGCGGGAGGACAAGGGAGACCCAGTACTTC. Residues: CASSLASGRTRETQYF.

A few counts support this clonotype. The chain employs TRBV28 and TRBJ2-1; TRBD2 agrees at 9 bases. The junction had 6 bases not matched to a gene; V was cut back by 6 bases and J by 3 bases. The CDR3 runs to 15 residues. Germline assignment: CDR1 MDHEN and CDR2 SYDVKM. The CDR3 is CASRSGGGDYNEQFF. CDR3 sequence (DNA): TGTGCCAGCAGGTCGGGCGGGGGGGACTACAATGAGCAGTTCTTC. Using reference TRBV28 and TRBJ2-1 for the parts outside the CDR3, the full variable domain is DVKVTQSSRYLVKRTGEKVFLECVQDMDHENMFWYRQDPGLGLRLIYFSYDVKMKEKGDIPEGYSVSREKKERFSLILESASTNQTSMYLCASRSGGGDYNEQFFGPGTRLTVL.

The genes are TRBV10-3 and TRBJ1-2; 11 positions agree with TRBD1. CDR3 length equals 15 residues. After removal of 7 bases from V and 3 bases from J, the junction contained 7 bases not matched to a gene. Germline V gives CDR1 ENHRY, CDR2 SYGVKD. The CDR3 spells CAIKQDRGLDYGYTF. The CDR3 region has the DNA TGTGCCATCAAGCAGGACAGGGGGCTCGACTATGGCTACACCTTC.